This T cell receptor beta chain was observed in a study of blood T cell repertoires in COVID-19. Overall study context: The cDNA or gDNA used as material had been derived from T cells, B-cell-depleted T cells, or PBMCs.

In the original workflow: Estimation of nucleated cell counts relied on the amplification of reference gene primers. Libraries were prepared by immunoSEQ multiplex PCR; TCRdb keeps only in-frame clonotypes and omits some of them. D and trimming come from the DNA, and the V and J calls and clone size come from that table. The repertoire consists of roughly 190,000 clones, with 88% occurring once and the leading ten covering 4% to 5%. Germline V lookup: CDR1 GTSNPN, CDR2 SVGIG (reference sequence). V lost 5 bases, J lost 4 bases, and 7 bases stayed unmatched. This CDR3 region has 14 residues. Sample: peripheral blood. The clonotype originates from a human donor in a cohort sampled during active COVID-19. The chain is built from TRBV30 and TRBJ1-3; 8 bases are shared with TRBD1. The DNA for the CDR3 is TGTGCCTGGGGACAGGGATCTGGGGGAAACACCATATATTTT. Translated, it gives CAWGQGSGGNTIYF.